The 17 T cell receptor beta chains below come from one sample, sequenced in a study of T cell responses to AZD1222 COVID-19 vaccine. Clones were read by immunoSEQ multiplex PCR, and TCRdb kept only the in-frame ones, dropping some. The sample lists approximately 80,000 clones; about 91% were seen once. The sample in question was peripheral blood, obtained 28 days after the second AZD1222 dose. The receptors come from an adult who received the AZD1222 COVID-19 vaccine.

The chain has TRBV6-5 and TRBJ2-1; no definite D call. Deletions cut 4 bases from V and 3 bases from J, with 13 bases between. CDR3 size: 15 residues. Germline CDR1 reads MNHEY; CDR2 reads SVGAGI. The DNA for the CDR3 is TGTGCCAGCAGTTCGATCGGACGGAACTACAATGAGCAGTTCTTC. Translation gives CASSSIGRNYNEQFF.

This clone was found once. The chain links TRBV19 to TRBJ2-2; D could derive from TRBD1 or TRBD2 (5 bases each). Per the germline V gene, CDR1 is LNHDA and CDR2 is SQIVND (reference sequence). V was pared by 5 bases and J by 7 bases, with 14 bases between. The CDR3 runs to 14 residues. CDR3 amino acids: CASSPGPGIGELFF. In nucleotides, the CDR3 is TGTGCCAGTAGTCCGGGACCAGGAATCGGGGAGCTGTTTTTT.

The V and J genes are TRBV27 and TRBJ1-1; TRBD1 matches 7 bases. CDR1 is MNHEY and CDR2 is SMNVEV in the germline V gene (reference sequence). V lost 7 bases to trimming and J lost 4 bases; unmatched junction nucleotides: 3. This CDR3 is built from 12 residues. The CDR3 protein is CASKRQGTEAFF. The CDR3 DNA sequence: TGTGCCAGCAAGAGACAGGGCACTGAAGCTTTCTTT.

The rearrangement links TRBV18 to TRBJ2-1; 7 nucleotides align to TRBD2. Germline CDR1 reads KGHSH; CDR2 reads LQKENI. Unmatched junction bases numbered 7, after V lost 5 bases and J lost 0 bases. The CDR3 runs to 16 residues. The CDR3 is CASSSLAAVSYNEQFF. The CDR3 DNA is TGTGCCAGCTCAAGTCTAGCGGCTGTCTCCTACAATGAGCAGTTCTTC.

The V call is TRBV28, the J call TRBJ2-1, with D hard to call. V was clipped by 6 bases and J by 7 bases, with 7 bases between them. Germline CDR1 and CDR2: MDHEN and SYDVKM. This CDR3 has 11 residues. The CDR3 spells CASRDWNEQFF. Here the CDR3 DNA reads TGTGCCAGCAGGGATTGGAATGAGCAGTTCTTC.

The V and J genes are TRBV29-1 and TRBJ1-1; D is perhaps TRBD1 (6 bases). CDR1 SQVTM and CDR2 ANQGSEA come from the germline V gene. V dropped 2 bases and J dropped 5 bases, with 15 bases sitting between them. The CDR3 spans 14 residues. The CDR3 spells CSVEMWGGVTEAFF. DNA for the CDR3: TGCAGCGTTGAAATGTGGGGGGGCGTTACTGAAGCTTTCTTT.

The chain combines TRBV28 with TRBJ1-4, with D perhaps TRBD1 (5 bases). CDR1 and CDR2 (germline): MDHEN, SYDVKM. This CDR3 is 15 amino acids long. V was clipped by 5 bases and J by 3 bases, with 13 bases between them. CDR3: CASSPGGLANEKLFF. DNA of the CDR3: TGTGCCAGCAGTCCCGGGGGTTTGGCTAATGAAAAACTGTTTTTT.

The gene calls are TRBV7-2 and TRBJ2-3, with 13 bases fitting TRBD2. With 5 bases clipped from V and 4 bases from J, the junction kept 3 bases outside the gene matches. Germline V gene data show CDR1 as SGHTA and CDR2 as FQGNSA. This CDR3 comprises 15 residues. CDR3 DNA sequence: TGTGCCAGCAGCACCGGACTAGCGGGAGCAGATACGCAGTATTTT. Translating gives CASSTGLAGADTQYF.

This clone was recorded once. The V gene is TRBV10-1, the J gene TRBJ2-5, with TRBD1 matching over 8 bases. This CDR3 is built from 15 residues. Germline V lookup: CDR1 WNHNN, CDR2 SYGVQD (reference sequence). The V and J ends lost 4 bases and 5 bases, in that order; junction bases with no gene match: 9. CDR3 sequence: CASSAGQAGSETQYF. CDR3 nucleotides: TGCGCCAGCAGTGCGGGACAGGCGGGGAGCGAGACCCAGTACTTC.

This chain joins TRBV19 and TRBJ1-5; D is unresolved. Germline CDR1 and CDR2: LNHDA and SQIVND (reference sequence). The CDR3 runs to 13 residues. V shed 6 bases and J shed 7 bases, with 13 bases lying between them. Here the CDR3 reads CASRPGIRQPQHF. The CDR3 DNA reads TGTGCCAGTAGGCCAGGTATCAGGCAGCCCCAGCATTTT.

CDR3 bases: TGTGCCAGCAGGGAACGGGACTACGACTACGAGCAGTACTTC. Translated, it gives CASRERDYDYEQYF. J is TRBJ2-7 and V is TRBV25-1; 7 bases map to TRBD2. From germline, CDR1 is MGHDK and CDR2 SYGVNS. This CDR3 region has 14 residues. After removal of 6 bases from V and 3 bases from J, the junction contained 8 bases not matched to a gene.

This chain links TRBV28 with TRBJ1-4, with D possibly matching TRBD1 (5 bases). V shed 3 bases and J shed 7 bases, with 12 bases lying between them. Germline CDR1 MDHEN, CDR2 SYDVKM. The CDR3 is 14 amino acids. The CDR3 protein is CASSFRERGEKLFF. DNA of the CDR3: TGTGCCAGCAGTTTCAGGGAGCGTGGTGAAAAACTGTTTTTT. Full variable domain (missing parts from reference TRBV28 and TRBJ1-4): DVKVTQSSRYLVKRTGEKVFLECVQDMDHENMFWYRQDPGLGLRLIYFSYDVKMKEKGDIPEGYSVSREKKERFSLILESASTNQTSMYLCASSFRERGEKLFFGSGTQLSVL.

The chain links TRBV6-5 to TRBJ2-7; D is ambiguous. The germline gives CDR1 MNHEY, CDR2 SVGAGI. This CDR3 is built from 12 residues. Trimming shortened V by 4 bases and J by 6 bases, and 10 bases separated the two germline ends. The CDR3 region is CASSFGVGEQYF. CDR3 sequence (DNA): TGTGCCAGCAGTTTCGGCGTGGGCGAGCAGTACTTC.

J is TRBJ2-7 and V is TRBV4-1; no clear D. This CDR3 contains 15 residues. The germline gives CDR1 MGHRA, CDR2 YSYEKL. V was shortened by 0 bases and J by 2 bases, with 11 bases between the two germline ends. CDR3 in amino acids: CASSQDLRQTYEQYF. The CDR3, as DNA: TGCGCCAGCAGCCAAGACCTGAGGCAGACCTACGAGCAGTACTTC.

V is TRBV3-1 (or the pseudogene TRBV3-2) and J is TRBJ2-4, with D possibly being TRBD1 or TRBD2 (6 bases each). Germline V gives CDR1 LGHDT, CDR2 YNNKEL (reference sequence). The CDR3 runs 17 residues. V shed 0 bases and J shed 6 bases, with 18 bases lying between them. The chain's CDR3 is CASSQDGGRQRGNIQYF. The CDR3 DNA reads TGTGCCAGCAGCCAAGACGGGGGCAGGCAACGCGGAAACATTCAGTACTTC.

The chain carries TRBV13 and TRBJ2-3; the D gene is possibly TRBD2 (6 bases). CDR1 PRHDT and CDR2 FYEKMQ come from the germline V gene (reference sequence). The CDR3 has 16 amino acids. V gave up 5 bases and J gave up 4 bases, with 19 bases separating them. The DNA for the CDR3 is TGTGCCAGCAGCCCGGGTAGCGGACGAGGGTCAGATACGCAGTATTTT. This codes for CASSPGSGRGSDTQYF.

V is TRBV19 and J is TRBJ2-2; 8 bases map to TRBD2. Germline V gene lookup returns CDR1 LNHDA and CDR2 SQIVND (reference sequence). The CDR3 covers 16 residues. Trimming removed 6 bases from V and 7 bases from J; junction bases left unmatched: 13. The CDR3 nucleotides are TGTGCCAGTAGCACCCGGGGGGGCCTGGGGAACGGGGAGCTGTTTTTT. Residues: CASSTRGGLGNGELFF.